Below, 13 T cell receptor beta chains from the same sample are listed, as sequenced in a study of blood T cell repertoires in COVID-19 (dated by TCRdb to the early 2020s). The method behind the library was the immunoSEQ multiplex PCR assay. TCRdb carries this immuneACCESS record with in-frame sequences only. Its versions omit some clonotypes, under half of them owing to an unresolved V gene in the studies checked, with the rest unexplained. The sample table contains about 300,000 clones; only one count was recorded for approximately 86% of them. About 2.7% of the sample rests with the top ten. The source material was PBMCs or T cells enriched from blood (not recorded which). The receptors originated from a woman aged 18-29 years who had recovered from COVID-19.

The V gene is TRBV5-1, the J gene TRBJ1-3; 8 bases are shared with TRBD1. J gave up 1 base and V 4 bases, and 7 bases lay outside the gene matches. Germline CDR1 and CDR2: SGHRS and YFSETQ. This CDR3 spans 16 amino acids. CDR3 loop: CASSGGTGGSGNTIYF. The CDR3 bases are TGCGCCAGCAGCGGAGGGACAGGAGGATCTGGAAACACCATATATTTT.

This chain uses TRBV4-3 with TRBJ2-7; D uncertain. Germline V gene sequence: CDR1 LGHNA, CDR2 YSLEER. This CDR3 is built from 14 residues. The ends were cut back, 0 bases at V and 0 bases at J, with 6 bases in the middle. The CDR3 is CASSQDRLSYEQYF. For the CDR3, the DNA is TGCGCCAGCAGCCAAGACAGGCTCTCCTACGAGCAGTACTTC.

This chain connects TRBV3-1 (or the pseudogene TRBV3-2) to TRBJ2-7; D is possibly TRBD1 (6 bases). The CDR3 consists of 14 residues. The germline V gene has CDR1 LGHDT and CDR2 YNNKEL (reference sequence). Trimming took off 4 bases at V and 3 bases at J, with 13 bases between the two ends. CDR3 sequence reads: CASSPTGTVYEQYF. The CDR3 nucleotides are TGTGCCAGCAGCCCAACAGGGACGGTCTACGAGCAGTACTTC.

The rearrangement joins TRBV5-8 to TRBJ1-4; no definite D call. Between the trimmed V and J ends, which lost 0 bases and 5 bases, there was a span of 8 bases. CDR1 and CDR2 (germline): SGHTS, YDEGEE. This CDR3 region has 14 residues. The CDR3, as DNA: TGTGCCAGCAGCTTGGGGCAGCGGAATGAAAAACTGTTTTTT. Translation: CASSLGQRNEKLFF.

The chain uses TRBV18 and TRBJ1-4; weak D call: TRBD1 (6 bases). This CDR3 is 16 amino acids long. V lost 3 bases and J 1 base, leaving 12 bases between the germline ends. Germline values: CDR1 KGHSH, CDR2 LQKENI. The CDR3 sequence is CASSPKRQETNEKLFF. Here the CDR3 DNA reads TGTGCCAGCTCACCCAAAAGACAGGAAACTAATGAAAAACTGTTTTTT.

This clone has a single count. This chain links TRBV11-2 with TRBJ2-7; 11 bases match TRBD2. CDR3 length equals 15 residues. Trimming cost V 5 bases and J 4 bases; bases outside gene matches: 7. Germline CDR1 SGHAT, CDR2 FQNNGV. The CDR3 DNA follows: TGTGCCAGCAGCATGGGACTAGCGGAACCTTACGAGCAGTACTTC. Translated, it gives CASSMGLAEPYEQYF. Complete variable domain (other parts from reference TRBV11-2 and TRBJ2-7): EAGVAQSPRYKIIEKRQSVAFWCNPISGHATLYWYQQILGQGPKLLIQFQNNGVVDDSQLPKDRFSAERLKGVDSTLKIQPAKLEDSAVYLCASSMGLAEPYEQYFGPGTRLTVT.

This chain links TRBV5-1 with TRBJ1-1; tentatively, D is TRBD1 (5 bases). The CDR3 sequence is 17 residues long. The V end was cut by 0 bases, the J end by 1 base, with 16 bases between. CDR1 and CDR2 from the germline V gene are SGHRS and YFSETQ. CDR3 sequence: CASSLEGPGWTNTEAFF. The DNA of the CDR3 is TGCGCCAGCAGCTTGGAGGGGCCGGGCTGGACGAACACTGAAGCTTTCTTT.

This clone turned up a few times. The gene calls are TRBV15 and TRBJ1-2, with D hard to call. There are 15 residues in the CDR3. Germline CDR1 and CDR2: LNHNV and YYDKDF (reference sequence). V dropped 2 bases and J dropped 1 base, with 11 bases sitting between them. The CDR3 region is CATSRPTGSNYGYTF. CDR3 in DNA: TGTGCCACCAGCAGACCGACCGGGAGTAACTATGGCTACACCTTC.

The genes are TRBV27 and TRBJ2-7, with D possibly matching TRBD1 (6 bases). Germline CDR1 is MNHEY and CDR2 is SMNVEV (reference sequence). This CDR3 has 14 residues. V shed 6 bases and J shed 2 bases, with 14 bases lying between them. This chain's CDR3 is CASSFSQGPYEQYF. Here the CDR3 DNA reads TGTGCCAGCAGCTTCTCACAGGGCCCCTACGAGCAGTACTTC.

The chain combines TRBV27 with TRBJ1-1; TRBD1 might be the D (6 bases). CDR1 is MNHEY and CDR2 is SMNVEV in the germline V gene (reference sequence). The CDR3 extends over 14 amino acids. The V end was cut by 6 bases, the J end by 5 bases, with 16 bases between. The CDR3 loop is CASRTGPRHTEAFF. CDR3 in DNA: TGTGCCAGCAGGACAGGCCCGAGGCATACTGAAGCTTTCTTT.

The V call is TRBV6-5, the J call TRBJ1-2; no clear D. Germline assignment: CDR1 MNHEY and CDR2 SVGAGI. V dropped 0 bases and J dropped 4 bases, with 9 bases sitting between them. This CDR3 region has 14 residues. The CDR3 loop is CASSYSARSYGYTF. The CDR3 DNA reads TGTGCCAGCAGTTACTCTGCCAGGTCCTATGGCTACACCTTC.

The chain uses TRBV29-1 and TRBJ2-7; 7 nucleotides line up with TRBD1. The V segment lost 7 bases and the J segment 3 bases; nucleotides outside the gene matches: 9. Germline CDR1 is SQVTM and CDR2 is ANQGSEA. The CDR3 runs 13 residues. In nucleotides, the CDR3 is TGCAGCGCCCTGGTTGACAGGGTCTACGAGCAGTACTTC. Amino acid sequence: CSALVDRVYEQYF.

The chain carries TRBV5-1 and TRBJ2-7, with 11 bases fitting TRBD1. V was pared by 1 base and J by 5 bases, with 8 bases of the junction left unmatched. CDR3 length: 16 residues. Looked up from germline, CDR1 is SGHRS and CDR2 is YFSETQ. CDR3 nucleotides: TGCGCCAGCAGCTTGTTGTTCTGGACAGGGGGCCACGAGCAGTACTTC. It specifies CASSLLFWTGGHEQYF.